The next 12 T cell receptor beta chains were all read from a single sample in a study of blood T cell repertoires in COVID-19. Profiling relied on immunoSEQ multiplex PCR, and the TCRdb table lists in-frame clones only, not all of them. The repertoire holds 150,000 to 160,000 clones, with around 83% as singletons. Sequencing used peripheral blood. The receptors come from a woman aged 55-70 years with acute or convalescent COVID-19.

The chain uses TRBV7-9 and TRBJ1-4; D is perhaps TRBD1 (6 bases). The CDR3 has 15 residues. Per germline, CDR1 SEHNR and CDR2 FQNEAQ (reference sequence). Trimming left V 5 bases short and J 5 bases short, with 15 bases between. The CDR3 here is CASSLPQGLNEKLFF. The CDR3 DNA sequence: TGTGCCAGCAGCCTACCACAGGGATTAAATGAAAAACTGTTTTTT.

The chain recombines TRBV2 with TRBJ2-1, with a possible D match to TRBD2 (6 bases). Trimming took 6 bases from V and 8 from J, leaving 8 bases between them. The germline V gene encodes CDR1 SNHLY and CDR2 FYNNEI. The CDR3 spans 11 residues. This chain's CDR3 is CASRAGDEQFF. The CDR3 nucleotides are TGTGCCAGCAGAGCGGGTGATGAGCAGTTCTTC.

The V and J genes are TRBV6-4 and TRBJ2-3; a possible D gene is TRBD1 (6 bases). Trimming left V 4 bases short and J 3 bases short, with 14 bases between. Germline V gene lookup returns CDR1 MRHNA and CDR2 SNTAGT. The CDR3 has 15 residues. The CDR3 DNA reads TGTGCCAGCAGTGCATGGGGGCTGGGTACAGATACGCAGTATTTT. Residues: CASSAWGLGTDTQYF.

The V and J genes are TRBV28 and TRBJ1-3, with D hard to call. This CDR3 region has 15 residues. Germline CDR1 MDHEN, CDR2 SYDVKM. Deletions cut 6 bases from V and 5 bases from J, with 17 bases between. In DNA, the CDR3 is TGTGCCAGCAGCCCGCCGGGAGGTCGTCGAAACACCATATATTTT. Protein sequence: CASSPPGGRRNTIYF.

This clone showed up many times. CDR3 DNA sequence: TGTGCCAGCAGCAACAGGGGGCGCATTGAAAAACTGTTTTTT. Residues: CASSNRGRIEKLFF. V is TRBV7-9 and J is TRBJ1-4, with 9 nucleotides matching TRBD1. Trimming at V came to 5 bases and at J to 7 bases, leaving 5 bases not matched to a gene. CDR1 and CDR2 from the germline V gene are SEHNR and FQNEAQ (reference sequence). CDR3 size: 14 residues.

The chain employs TRBV10-3 and TRBJ1-6; maybe TRBD1 (5 bases). Germline-derived CDR1 and CDR2 are ENHRY and SYGVKD. Deletions cut 2 bases from V and 5 bases from J, with 13 bases between. The CDR3 has 16 residues. DNA for the CDR3: TGTGCCATCAGTGAGACGCCAGGGATTAATAATTCACCCCTCCACTTT. It encodes CAISETPGINNSPLHF.

This clone appeared a few times. This chain uses TRBV11-2 with TRBJ1-2; no clear D. The CDR3 covers 14 residues. V lost 7 bases and J 0 bases, leaving 12 bases between the germline ends. The germline gives CDR1 SGHAT, CDR2 FQNNGV. Written as DNA, the CDR3 is TGTGCCAGCACCATCACTACGGCTAACTATGGCTACACCTTC. This codes for CASTITTANYGYTF.

The chain employs TRBV19 and TRBJ1-1, with 10 nucleotides matching TRBD1. Germline CDR1 and CDR2: LNHDA and SQIVND (reference sequence). Unmatched junction bases numbered 11, after V lost 8 bases and J lost 8 bases. This CDR3 region has 14 residues. In nucleotides, the CDR3 is TGTGCCAGTTGGGTGGGGACGGGACAGGGGGAAGCTTTCTTT. Its protein product is CASWVGTGQGEAFF.

This chain connects TRBV4-2 to TRBJ2-1, with 10 bases matching TRBD2. CDR3 size: 15 residues. Per germline, CDR1 LGHNA and CDR2 YNFKEQ. V lost 1 base and J lost 5; bases outside the gene matches: 2. The CDR3: CASSQGSGGDNEQFF. CDR3 in DNA: TGTGCCAGCAGCCAAGGCAGCGGGGGGGACAATGAGCAGTTCTTC.

The chain couples TRBV7-9 to TRBJ2-3; a possible D gene is TRBD2 (5 bases). The CDR3 extends over 15 amino acids. V was clipped by 6 bases and J by 4 bases, with 17 bases between them. Germline loops: CDR1 SEHNR, CDR2 FQNEAQ (reference sequence). CDR3 in amino acids: CASRLGLGRSDTQYF. CDR3 in DNA: TGTGCCAGCAGACTAGGACTCGGCAGGTCAGATACGCAGTATTTT.

The V call is TRBV18, the J call TRBJ1-1; D is unresolved. Germline CDR1 and CDR2: KGHSH and LQKENI. V lost 3 bases and J 4 bases, leaving 6 bases between the germline ends. CDR3 length: 12 residues. Written as DNA, the CDR3 is TGTGCCAGCTCACCCCAAGCCACTGAAGCTTTCTTT. Its translation is CASSPQATEAFF.

This clone was observed many times. This chain joins TRBV5-3 and TRBJ2-4, with TRBD1 identical over 10 bases. TRBV5-3 is sorted into the ORF group, with uncertain function. The CDR3 spans 18 residues. After removal of 4 bases from V and 0 bases from J, the junction contained 10 bases not matched to a gene. The CDR3 nucleotides are TGTGCCAGAAGCCCCGGGACAGGGGAATTGGTAGCCAAAAACATTCAGTACTTC. Translated: CARSPGTGELVAKNIQYF.